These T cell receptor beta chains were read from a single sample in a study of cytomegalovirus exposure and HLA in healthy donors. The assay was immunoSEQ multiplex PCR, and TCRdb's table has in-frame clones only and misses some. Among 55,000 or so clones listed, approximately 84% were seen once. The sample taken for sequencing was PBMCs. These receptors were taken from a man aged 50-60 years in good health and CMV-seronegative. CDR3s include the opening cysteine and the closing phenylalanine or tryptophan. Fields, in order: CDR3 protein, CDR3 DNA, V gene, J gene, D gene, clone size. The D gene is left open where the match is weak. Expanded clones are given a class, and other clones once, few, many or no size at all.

CASSPRGLVLGETQYF	TGTGCCAGCTCACCACGGGGACTAGTTCTTGGGGAGACCCAGTACTTC	TRBV18	TRBJ2-5	TRBD2	-
CASSMAQGVGYTF	TGTGCCAGTAGTATGGCGCAGGGCGTCGGCTACACCTTC	TRBV19	TRBJ1-2	-	-
CASSMSPPGGARTEAFF	TGTGCCAGTAGTATGTCACCCCCAGGAGGGGCGCGCACTGAAGCTTTCTTT	TRBV19	TRBJ1-1	-	-
CASSARDRGLSQPQHF	TGTGCCAGCAGCGCCCGGGACAGGGGTTTATCTCAGCCCCAGCATTTT	TRBV4-2	TRBJ1-5	TRBD1	-
CASSSTGGADTQYF	TGTGCCAGCAGCTCCACAGGGGGGGCAGATACGCAGTATTTT	TRBV7-6	TRBJ2-3	-	-
CASSFSGDTQYF	TGTGCCAGCAGCTTTTCCGGAGATACGCAGTATTTT	TRBV11-1	TRBJ2-3	-	-
CASMPGHPNTEAFF	TGTGCCAGCATGCCGGGACACCCTAACACTGAAGCTTTCTTT	TRBV6-1	TRBJ1-1	-	-
CASSFGRNQPQHF	TGTGCCAGCAGCTTCGGCAGGAATCAGCCCCAGCATTTT	TRBV5-6	TRBJ1-5	-	-
CASSGGQGGFDEQFF	TGTGCCAGCAGTGGCGGACAGGGGGGATTCGATGAGCAGTTCTTC	TRBV6-1	TRBJ2-1	TRBD1	few
CASSLAIRGRPQNTGELFF	TGTGCCAGCAGCTTAGCGATCAGGGGGCGCCCCCAGAACACCGGGGAGCTGTTTTTT	TRBV7-9	TRBJ2-2	TRBD1	-
CASSQGFAGGYEQYF	TGCGCCAGCAGCCAGGGTTTCGCGGGGGGATACGAGCAGTACTTC	TRBV4-3	TRBJ2-7	TRBD2	-
CASSLTPNTGELFF	TGCGCCAGCAGCTTGACACCGAACACCGGGGAGCTGTTTTTT	TRBV5-1	TRBJ2-2	-	-
CASSAGGGADTQYF	TGTGCCAGCAGTGCGGGCGGGGGGGCAGATACGCAGTATTTT	TRBV6-1	TRBJ2-3	TRBD2	-
CASRENRGLTGELFF	TGTGCCAGCAGAGAAAACAGGGGGCTCACCGGGGAGCTGTTTTTT	TRBV7-9	TRBJ2-2	TRBD1	-
CASRAGGGETQYF	TGTGCCAGTCGAGCGGGGGGAGGGGAGACCCAGTACTTC	TRBV5-4	TRBJ2-5	TRBD2	once
CASEPNREDLYHTGELFF	TGTGCCAGTGAGCCCAACCGGGAAGATTTATATCACACCGGGGAGCTGTTTTTT	TRBV19	TRBJ2-2	-	-
CASSSRHAANYGYTF	TGTGCCAGCAGCTCCCGACACGCAGCTAACTATGGCTACACCTTC	TRBV7-9	TRBJ1-2	-	-
CASSSFYEQYF	TGTGCCAGCAGCTCCTTCTACGAGCAGTACTTC	TRBV7-2	TRBJ2-7	-	few
CASSLYRLSTNYGYTF	TGTGCCAGCAGTTTATACAGGCTATCGACTAACTATGGCTACACCTTC	TRBV27	TRBJ1-2	-	-
CASSPRTGLTGELFF	TGTGCCAGCAGTCCCAGGACAGGCCTCACCGGGGAGCTGTTTTTT	TRBV11-1	TRBJ2-2	TRBD1	few
CATVTAGANVLTF	TGTGCCACCGTTACGGCTGGGGCCAACGTCCTGACTTTC	TRBV6-6	TRBJ2-6	-	few
CASSAEGSGANVLTF	TGTGCCAGCAGCGCCGAGGGTTCTGGGGCCAACGTCCTGACTTTC	TRBV9	TRBJ2-6	-	-
CASSNTGQPQHF	TGTGCCAGTAGTAATACGGGTCAGCCCCAGCATTTT	TRBV19	TRBJ1-5	-	-
CASSLPQFRGISEAFF	TGTGCCAGCAGTTTACCCCAATTCAGGGGAATTTCTGAAGCTTTCTTT	TRBV27	TRBJ1-1	-	few
CASSVAAGTYNEQFF	TGTGCCAGCAGTGTGGCAGCGGGGACATACAATGAGCAGTTCTTC	TRBV6-1	TRBJ2-1	-	-
CASLAEGGETQYF	TGTGCCAGCCTAGCGGAAGGGGGAGAGACCCAGTACTTC	TRBV2	TRBJ2-5	-	-
CASNFLQGSRANYGYTF	TGTGCCAGTAACTTCCTCCAGGGGAGCAGAGCGAACTATGGCTACACCTTC	TRBV19	TRBJ1-2	-	-
CASSQRIGSIYGYTF	TGTGCCAGCAGCCAACGAATAGGGAGCATCTATGGCTACACCTTC	TRBV14	TRBJ1-2	-	-
CASSQEGQPLMALHF	TGCGCCAGCAGCCAAGAGGGACAGCCCCTAATGGCCCTCCACTTT	TRBV4-1	TRBJ1-6	TRBD1	-
CASSEAGSQHF	TGTGCCAGCAGTGAAGCGGGGTCCCAGCATTTT	TRBV25-1	TRBJ1-5	-	-
CSVQDRGRSETQYF	TGCAGCGTTCAAGACAGGGGGCGGTCAGAGACCCAGTACTTC	TRBV29-1	TRBJ2-5	TRBD1	few
CASSSRQATYYGYTF	TGTGCCAGCAGCTCGCGACAGGCGACTTACTATGGCTACACCTTC	TRBV5-4	TRBJ1-2	-	-
CASSSRQGDSPLHF	TGTGCCAGCAGTTCTCGGCAGGGCGATTCACCCCTCCACTTT	TRBV6-5	TRBJ1-6	-	-
CASSFYTGAEAFF	TGCGCCAGCAGCTTCTATACAGGGGCTGAAGCTTTCTTT	TRBV5-1	TRBJ1-1	TRBD1	-
CASSPDLPGQSNNEQFF	TGTGCCAGCAGCCCTGACCTGCCGGGACAGAGTAACAATGAGCAGTTCTTC	TRBV7-6	TRBJ2-1	TRBD1	-
CSVLTGSYEQYF	TGCAGCGTCCTGACAGGATCCTACGAGCAGTACTTC	TRBV29-1	TRBJ2-7	-	-
CASSVEGTGGNTIYF	TGTGCCAGCAGCGTAGAAGGAACAGGTGGGAACACCATATATTTT	TRBV9	TRBJ1-3	-	-
CASRPPTSGGVHEQYF	TGCGCCAGCAGACCCCCGACTAGCGGGGGGGTCCACGAGCAGTACTTC	TRBV5-1	TRBJ2-7	TRBD2	-
CASSAETNRGVYGYTF	TGTGCCAGCAGCGCAGAAACTAACAGGGGGGTCTATGGCTACACCTTC	TRBV9	TRBJ1-2	TRBD1	once
CASSQVGGVAETQYF	TGTGCCAGCAGCCAAGTCGGAGGTGTTGCGGAGACCCAGTACTTC	TRBV4-2	TRBJ2-5	-	-
CASSLASRGTEAFF	TGTGCCAGCAGTTTAGCATCCAGGGGGACTGAAGCTTTCTTT	TRBV28	TRBJ1-1	TRBD1	-
CASSSGQVPSSYNEQFF	TGTGCCAGCAGCTCGGGACAGGTACCGAGCTCCTACAATGAGCAGTTCTTC	TRBV5-8	TRBJ2-1	TRBD1	once
CASSILLAGTNTGELFF	TGTGCCAGTAGTATACTCCTAGCGGGGACGAACACCGGGGAGCTGTTTTTT	TRBV19	TRBJ2-2	TRBD2	-
CASSSQGTGGPQHF	TGTGCCAGCAGCTCCCAGGGGACGGGAGGTCCCCAGCATTTT	TRBV7-9	TRBJ1-5	-	-
CASSQVGGATNEKLFF	TGCGCCAGCAGCCAAGTGGGAGGTGCAACTAATGAAAAACTGTTTTTT	TRBV4-1	TRBJ1-4	-	-